The rows below give T cell receptor beta chains drawn from one sample of a study of blood T cells in healthy people across ages. One entry per CDR3 protein results from TCRdb running MiXCR on the 5' RACE reads. This table holds about 640,000 distinct CDR3 sequences, roughly three fifths found once. The sample was blood. These receptor sequences come from a man aged 55 to 70 in good health. Both conserved end residues are part of each CDR3. A D gene is named only where the DNA matches it firmly. Clone sizes are given selectively: once, few, many, or a class where the clone is expanded.

TRBD1	TRBV6-1	-	TRBJ2-7	TGTGCCAGCAGTTTCCGGGACAGGGGTAACTACGAGCAGTACTTC	CASSFRDRGNYEQYF
-	TRBV2	few	TRBJ2-5	TGTGCCAGCAGTGAAGCGGTAGGGCGCCGGGAGACCCAGTACTTC	CASSEAVGRRETQYF
-	TRBV5-1	few	TRBJ2-7	TGCGCCAGCAGCATGGACAGAGGGGAGCAGTACTTC	CASSMDRGEQYF
TRBD2	TRBV3-1	few	TRBJ2-1	TGTGCCAGCAGCCAATGGGGGACTAGCGGTAACAATGAGCAGTTCTTC	CASSQWGTSGNNEQFF
TRBD2	TRBV9	-	TRBJ2-2	TGTGCCAGCAGCCATCCGACTAGCGGGGGGCCGAACACCGGGGAGCTGTTTTTT	CASSHPTSGGPNTGELFF
-	TRBV2	-	TRBJ2-5	TGTGCCAGCAGCCCCGCCAGGGCTGGGACCCAGTACTTC	CASSPARAGTQYF
TRBD1	TRBV28	few	TRBJ2-1	TGTGCCAGCAGTTCGTCCGGGACAGTATACAATGAGCAGTTCTTC	CASSSSGTVYNEQFF
-	TRBV7-2	-	TRBJ1-5	TGTGCCAGCAGCTTCAGGATAGATCCGCCCCAGCATTTT	CASSFRIDPPQHF
-	TRBV18	-	TRBJ2-1	TGTGCCAGCTCACCTCGGATTAAGGGCAATGAGCAGTTCTTC	CASSPRIKGNEQFF
-	TRBV12-3/TRBV12-4	once	TRBJ1-4	TGTGCCAGCGGAACTAATGAAAAACTGTTTTTT	CASGTNEKLFF
TRBD1	TRBV2	few	TRBJ2-7	TGTGCCAGCAGTTATCCCGGGACAGGGATTACCTCCTACGAGCAGTACTTC	CASSYPGTGITSYEQYF
TRBD1	TRBV3-1	-	TRBJ2-5	TGTGCCAGCAGCCAAGGGATACAGGGGGTTTATCCCGCCCAAGAGACCCAGTACTTC	CASSQGIQGVYPAQETQYF
-	TRBV11-2	-	TRBJ1-1	TGTGCCAGCAGCTTAGTACGGAACACTGAAGCTTTCTTT	CASSLVRNTEAFF
-	TRBV27	-	TRBJ2-7	TGTGCCAGCAGTCTAAGATGGGGGGCCTACGAGCAGTACTTC	CASSLRWGAYEQYF
-	TRBV29-1	-	TRBJ2-3	TGCAGCGTGGCACGGGACACCTACACAGATACGCAGTATTTT	CSVARDTYTDTQYF
-	TRBV20-1	-	TRBJ2-4	TGCAGTGCTTACCAGGGGAACAAAAACATTCGGTACTTC	CSAYQGNKNIRYF
TRBD1	TRBV6-2/TRBV6-3	-	TRBJ1-2	TGTGCCAGCAGTTCTTGGGGACAGGGAAGTCGTGGCTACACCTTC	CASSSWGQGSRGYTF
TRBD2	TRBV9	-	TRBJ2-1	TGTGCCAGCAGCCCTAGCGGGACAGCACCCTACAATGAGCAGTTCTTC	CASSPSGTAPYNEQFF
TRBD2	TRBV3-1	many	TRBJ2-7	TGTGCCAGCAGCCAACTGACTAGCGGGCTTCGATACGAGCAGTACTTC	CASSQLTSGLRYEQYF
-	TRBV20-1	once	TRBJ1-2	TGCAGTGCTGGACCGACAGTGGGTCTCTACTATGGCTACACCTTC	CSAGPTVGLYYGYTF
-	TRBV11-2	-	TRBJ2-5	TGTGCCAGCAGCTTAAGCGTGGATCAAGAGACCCAGTACTTC	CASSLSVDQETQYF
TRBD1	TRBV10-3	many	TRBJ2-7	TGTGCCATCAGTGAGGGACAGGGGGCGATGTACTTC	CAISEGQGAMYF
TRBD2	TRBV5-1	-	TRBJ2-7	TGCGCCAGCAGCACGGGACTAGCGGGGTTCTACGAGCAGTACTTC	CASSTGLAGFYEQYF
-	TRBV6-2/TRBV6-3	-	TRBJ1-2	TGTGCCAGCAGCACTACAGGGCTCGGGTATGGCTACACCTTC	CASSTTGLGYGYTF
-	TRBV4-1	few	TRBJ1-4	TGCGCCAGCAGCCAAGATCCGGGGGGGCAGCCCGCTTATGAAAAACTGTTTTTT	CASSQDPGGQPAYEKLFF
-	TRBV27	few	TRBJ2-1	TGTGCCAGCAAGGATGAGGGGCCCTACAATGAGCAGTTCTTC	CASKDEGPYNEQFF
-	TRBV7-9	many	TRBJ2-4	TGTGCCAGCAGGCCCGAAAAGGGCCTAGCCAAAAACATTCAGTACTTC	CASRPEKGLAKNIQYF
-	TRBV6-1	few	TRBJ2-1	TGTGCCAGCAGCCCCAGGGGCCCCGGACCCTACAATGAGCAGTTCTTC	CASSPRGPGPYNEQFF
-	TRBV10-3	-	TRBJ2-1	TGTGCCATCAACCCAGGGGGGCCCTACAATGAGCAGTTCTTC	CAINPGGPYNEQFF
-	TRBV29-1	once	TRBJ1-5	TGCAGCGCGAAGCTCCGGGACAGCAATCAGCCCCAGCATTTT	CSAKLRDSNQPQHF
-	TRBV12-3/TRBV12-4	-	TRBJ1-6	TGTGCCAGCAGACTCCGCTGGGGGGATAATTCACCCCTCCACTTT	CASRLRWGDNSPLHF
TRBD2	TRBV11-2	once	TRBJ2-5	TGTGCCAGCAGCTCCGGACTAGCGGGGGGGCATCCAAGAGAGACCCAGTACTTC	CASSSGLAGGHPRETQYF
TRBD2	TRBV20-1	-	TRBJ2-7	TGCAGTGCTAGAGATGGGGAGGGCTCCTACGAGCAGTACTTC	CSARDGEGSYEQYF
-	TRBV29-1	-	TRBJ2-7	TGCAGCGCGCTCCGGGACACCTCCTACGAGCAGTACTTC	CSALRDTSYEQYF
-	TRBV5-6	-	TRBJ2-7	TGTGCCAGCAGCCCTACCGGCGGGGCCTACGAGCAGTACTTC	CASSPTGGAYEQYF
-	TRBV10-3	-	TRBJ1-2	TGTGCCATCAAGGGGGACCCTTCGGACTATGGCTACACCTTC	CAIKGDPSDYGYTF
-	TRBV14	few	TRBJ2-7	TGTGCCAGCAGCCAAGTTGGGTACGAGCAGTACTTC	CASSQVGYEQYF
TRBD2	TRBV20-1	-	TRBJ2-1	TGCAGTGCTAGAGATCTGGGCGGACTAGCGGGGGGGAGCTCCTACAATGAGCAGTTCTTC	CSARDLGGLAGGSSYNEQFF
TRBD1	TRBV5-6	-	TRBJ2-6	TGTGCCAGCAGCTCAGGGGGCCCGGGGGCCAACGTCCTGACTTTC	CASSSGGPGANVLTF
-	TRBV6-2/TRBV6-3	-	TRBJ2-1	TGTGCCAGCAAAGGCAGTTACAATGAGCAGTTCTTC	CASKGSYNEQFF
TRBD2	TRBV3-1	once	TRBJ2-5	TGTGCCAGCAGCTGGCCTAGCGGGGGTCAAGAGACCCAGTACTTC	CASSWPSGGQETQYF
-	TRBV7-8	few	TRBJ2-1	TGTGCCAGCAACCGAGTCGGAAGCTCCTACAATGAGCAGTTCTTC	CASNRVGSSYNEQFF
-	TRBV20-1	-	TRBJ2-7	TGCAGTGCTAGAGGGGGGGCAGTCGAGCAGTACTTC	CSARGGAVEQYF
-	TRBV28	-	TRBJ1-2	TGTGCCAGCGGTGATACGGCCAACTATGGCTACACCTTC	CASGDTANYGYTF
-	TRBV2	-	TRBJ1-5	TGTGCCAGCAGTGCCGGGTGGGACCGAGGTCCCAATCAGCCCCAGCATTTT	CASSAGWDRGPNQPQHF
-	TRBV20-1	-	TRBJ2-1	TGCAGTGCTAGGTCTGCTGAGCAGTTCTTC	CSARSAEQFF
-	TRBV7-9	-	TRBJ1-4	TGTGCCAGCAGCCCCGAGCAGGGGTTCGGCGAAAAACTGTTTTTT	CASSPEQGFGEKLFF
-	TRBV5-4	-	TRBJ2-5	TGTGCCAGCAGCTCAGGGGTTGAGACCCAGTACTTC	CASSSGVETQYF
TRBD2	TRBV20-1	few	TRBJ2-4	TGCAGTGCTAGAGATCGACTAGCAGTCCTACGAGAGCAGTACTTC	CSARDRLAVLREQYF
-	TRBV11-3	many	TRBJ2-5	TGTGCCAGCAGCCAAACGGGGGTAGAGACCCAGTACTTC	CASSQTGVETQYF
-	TRBV28	few	TRBJ2-5	TGTGCCAGCCTCACCACAGCTGGGGGGACAGAGACCCAGTACTTC	CASLTTAGGTETQYF
TRBD1	TRBV4-1	few	TRBJ2-5	TGCGCCAGCAGCCAAGATCGGTATGCGAGCGGACAGGGTCAAGAGACCCAGTACTTC	CASSQDRYASGQGQETQYF
TRBD2	TRBV7-9	-	TRBJ2-3	TGTGCCACGATGACTAGCGGACTGACAGATACGCAGTATTTT	CATMTSGLTDTQYF
-	TRBV18	-	TRBJ1-2	TGTGCCAGCTCACCACCGGGGCAGGATGGTGGCTACACCTTC	CASSPPGQDGGYTF
-	TRBV29-1	-	TRBJ2-1	TGCAGCGTCGATCTAGCTATTGAGCAGTTCTTC	CSVDLAIEQFF
-	TRBV4-2	-	TRBJ2-1	TGTGCCAGCAGCCAAGATGGGCCAGGGGGGTCCAATGAGCAGTTCTTC	CASSQDGPGGSNEQFF
-	TRBV28	-	TRBJ1-4	TGTGCCAGCAGCTACACCGGGACGGACAATGAAAAACTGTTTTTT	CASSYTGTDNEKLFF
TRBD1	TRBV6-1	-	TRBJ1-6	TGTGCCAGCAGTAGACAGGGGACGGATTCACCCCTTCACTTT	CASSRQGTDSPLHF
TRBD2	TRBV11-1	-	TRBJ2-5	TGTGCCAGCAGCTTAGGAGGAGCGGGGAAAGAGAGGGAGACCCAGTACTTC	CASSLGGAGKERETQYF
-	TRBV7-2	-	TRBJ2-1	TGTGCCAGCAGCTTAGCAGGGCATGGGGTCAATGAGCAGTTCTTC	CASSLAGHGVNEQFF